The sequence of this T cell receptor (beta chain) was determined in a study of control samples from healthy donors and cancer patients. Per the germline V gene, CDR1 is SSHAT and CDR2 is FNYEAQ (reference sequence). The CDR3 is 13 residues long. Only in-frame clones appear in the TCRdb table, and some are missing; sequencing was by immunoSEQ multiplex PCR. This sample's clone table lists roughly 190,000 clones. As concerns this clone: At one end, the junction sequence differs from germline, possibly due to a read error.

The TCR sequence derives from a woman aged 30 to 39 in good health. The specimen sequenced was blood. The chain joins TRBV7-7 to TRBJ1-1, with D unresolved. This CDR3 reads CASSLRANTEAFF. In DNA, the CDR3 is TGTGCTAGCAGCTTGCGGGCAAACACTGAAGCTTTCTTT.